This T cell receptor beta chain was documented in a study of CD8+CD57+ T cells in acquired aplastic anemia. Study context: Yields of DNA that came from sorted CD4+ and CD8+ cells averaged roughly 3.2 ug.

Whoever was chosen for sequencing had shown CD8+CD57+ cell expansion by flow cytometry. Every patient had severe acquired aplastic anemia. The study sampled blood from patients who had received no therapy. This clonotype was counted a few times. No antigen is known for it. One end of the junction varies from germline; a read error may be responsible. This CDR3 has 13 amino acids. Study outcomes and limitations: Patients and controls shared approximately 28 CD8+ CDR3 sequences.

Researchers used genomic DNA as the template to profile TCR beta VDJ and CDR3. Each CDR3 protein is one row after TCRdb ran MiXCR on the reads. The sample contains about 160,000 distinct CDR3 sequences, 71% of which appear only once. The clonotype was recovered from a human donor with aplastic anemia. Sequencing was done on a sample of sorted CD4+, CD8+, or CD8+CD57+ T cells (not recorded which) from PBMCs. The chain carries TRBV12-3 or TRBV12-4 and TRBJ1-6; no clear D. In nucleotides, the CDR3 is TGTGCCAGCAGCTTAGCCGGTAATTCACCCCTCCACTTT. It translates to CASSLAGNSPLHF.